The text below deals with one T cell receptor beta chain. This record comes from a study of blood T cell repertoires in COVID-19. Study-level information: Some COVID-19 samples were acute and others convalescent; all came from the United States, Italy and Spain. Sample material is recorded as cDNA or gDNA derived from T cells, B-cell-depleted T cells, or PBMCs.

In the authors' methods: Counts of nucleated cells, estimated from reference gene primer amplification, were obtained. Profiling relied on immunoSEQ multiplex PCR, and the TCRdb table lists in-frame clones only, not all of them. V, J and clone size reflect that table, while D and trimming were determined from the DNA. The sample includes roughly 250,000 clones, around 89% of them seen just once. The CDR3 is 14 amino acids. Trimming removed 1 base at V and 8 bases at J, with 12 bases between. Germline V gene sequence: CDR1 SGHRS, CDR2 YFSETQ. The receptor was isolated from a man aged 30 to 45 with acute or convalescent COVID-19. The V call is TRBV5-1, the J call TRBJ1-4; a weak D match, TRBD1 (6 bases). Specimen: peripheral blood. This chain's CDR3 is CASSLSTGGEKLFF. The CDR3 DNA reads TGCGCCAGCAGCTTGTCGACAGGCGGCGAAAAACTGTTTTTT.